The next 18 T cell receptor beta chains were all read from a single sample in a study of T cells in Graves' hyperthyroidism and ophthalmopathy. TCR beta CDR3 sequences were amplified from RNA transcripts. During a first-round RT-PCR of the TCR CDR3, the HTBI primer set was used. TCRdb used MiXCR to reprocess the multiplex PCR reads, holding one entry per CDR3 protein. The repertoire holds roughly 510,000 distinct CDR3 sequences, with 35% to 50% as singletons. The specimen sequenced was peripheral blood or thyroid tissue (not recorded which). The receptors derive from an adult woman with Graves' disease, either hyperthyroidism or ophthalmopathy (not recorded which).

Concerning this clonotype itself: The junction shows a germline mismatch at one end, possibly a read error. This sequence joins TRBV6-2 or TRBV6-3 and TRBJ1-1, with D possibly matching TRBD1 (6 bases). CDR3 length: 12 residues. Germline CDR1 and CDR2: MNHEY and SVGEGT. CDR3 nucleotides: TGTGCCAGCACTTACGGGACAACTGAAGCTTTCTTT. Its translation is CASTYGTTEAFF.

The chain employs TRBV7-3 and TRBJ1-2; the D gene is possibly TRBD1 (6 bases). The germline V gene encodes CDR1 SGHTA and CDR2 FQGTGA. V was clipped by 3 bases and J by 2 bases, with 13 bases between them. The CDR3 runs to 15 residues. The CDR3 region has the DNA TGTGCCAGCAGCTTCAACGGACAGCTCAACTATGGCTACACCTTC. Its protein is CASSFNGQLNYGYTF.

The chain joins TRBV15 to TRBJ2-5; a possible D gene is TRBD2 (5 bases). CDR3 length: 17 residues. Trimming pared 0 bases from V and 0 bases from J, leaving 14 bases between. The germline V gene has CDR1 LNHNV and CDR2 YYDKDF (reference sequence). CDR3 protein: CATSREAVLEYQETQYF. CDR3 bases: TGTGCCACCAGCAGAGAAGCGGTGTTGGAGTACCAAGAGACCCAGTACTTC.

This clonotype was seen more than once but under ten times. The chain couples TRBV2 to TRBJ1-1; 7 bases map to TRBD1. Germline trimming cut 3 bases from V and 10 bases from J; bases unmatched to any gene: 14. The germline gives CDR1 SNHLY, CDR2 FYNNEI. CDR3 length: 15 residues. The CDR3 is CASSESAGGSQVAFF. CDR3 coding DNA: TGTGCCAGCAGTGAGTCGGCAGGGGGTTCGCAGGTAGCTTTCTTT.

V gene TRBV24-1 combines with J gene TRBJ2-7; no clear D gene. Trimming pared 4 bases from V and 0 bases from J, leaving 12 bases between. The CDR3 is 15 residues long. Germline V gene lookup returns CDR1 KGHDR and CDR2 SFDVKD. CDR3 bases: TGTGCCACCAGTGACGGACCGACCATCTCCTACGAGCAGTACTTC. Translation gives CATSDGPTISYEQYF.

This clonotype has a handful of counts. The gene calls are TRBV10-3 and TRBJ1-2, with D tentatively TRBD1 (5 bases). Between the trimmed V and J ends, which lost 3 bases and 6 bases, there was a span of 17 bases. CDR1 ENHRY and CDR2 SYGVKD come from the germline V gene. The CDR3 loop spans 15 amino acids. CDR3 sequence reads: CAISDPGRERDGYTF. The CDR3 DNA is TGTGCCATCAGTGATCCTGGCAGGGAGAGAGATGGCTACACCTTC.

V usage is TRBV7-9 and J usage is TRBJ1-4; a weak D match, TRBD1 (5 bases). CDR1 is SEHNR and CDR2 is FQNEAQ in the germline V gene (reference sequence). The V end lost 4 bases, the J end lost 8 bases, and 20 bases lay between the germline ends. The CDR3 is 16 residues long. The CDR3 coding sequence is TGTGCCAGCAGCTCCGGGACGCCGGTCACCGGGGAAAAACTGTTTTTT. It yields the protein CASSSGTPVTGEKLFF.

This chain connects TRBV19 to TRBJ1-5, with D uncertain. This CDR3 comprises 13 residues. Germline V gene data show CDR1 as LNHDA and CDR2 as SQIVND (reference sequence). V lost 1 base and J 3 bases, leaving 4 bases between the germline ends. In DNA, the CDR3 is TGTGCCAGTAGTATAGGGATCAATCAGCCCCAGCATTTT. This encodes CASSIGINQPQHF.

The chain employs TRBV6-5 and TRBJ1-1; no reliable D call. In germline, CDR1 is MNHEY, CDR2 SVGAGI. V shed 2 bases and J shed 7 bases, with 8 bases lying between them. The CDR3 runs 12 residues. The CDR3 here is CASSYKGSEAFF. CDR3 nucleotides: TGTGCCAGCAGTTACAAGGGCAGTGAAGCTTTCTTT.

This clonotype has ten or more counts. The CDR3 DNA sequence: TGCAGTGCGGGCCTGGGGGGAAATCAGCCCCAGCATTTT. Translated, it gives CSAGLGGNQPQHF. The rearrangement joins TRBV20-1 to TRBJ1-5, with a possible D match to TRBD1 (5 bases). The CDR3 spans 13 residues. Trimming removed 6 bases from V and 4 bases from J, with 13 bases in between. Per the germline V gene, CDR1 is DFQATT and CDR2 is SNEGSKA (reference sequence).

Written as DNA, the CDR3 is TGTGCCAGTACGCGACGGAGCGGCACCGGGGAGCTGTTTTTT. This gives the protein CASTRRSGTGELFF. The J gene is TRBJ2-2, the V gene TRBV19; maybe TRBD2 (5 bases). Germline CDR1 LNHDA, CDR2 SQIVND (reference sequence). The CDR3 spans 14 residues. V gave up 7 bases and J gave up 4 bases, with 13 bases separating them.

The CDR3 loop reads CASRLGQGTSGNTIYF. Written as DNA, the CDR3 is TGTGCCAGCAGGCTTGGACAGGGGACCTCTGGAAACACCATATATTTT. The rearrangement joins TRBV6-1 to TRBJ1-3; 9 positions match TRBD1. Trimming removed 6 bases from V and 0 bases from J; junction bases left unmatched: 6. The CDR3 spans 16 residues. The germline CDR1 and CDR2 sequences are MNHNS and SASEGT.

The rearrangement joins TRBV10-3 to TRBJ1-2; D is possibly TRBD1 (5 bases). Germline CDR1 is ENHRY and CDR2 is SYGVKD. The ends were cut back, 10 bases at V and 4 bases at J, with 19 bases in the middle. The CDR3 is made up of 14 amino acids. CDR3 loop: CASTPTGTGYGYTF. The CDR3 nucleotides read TGTGCCAGCACTCCCACGGGGACCGGCTATGGCTACACCTTC.

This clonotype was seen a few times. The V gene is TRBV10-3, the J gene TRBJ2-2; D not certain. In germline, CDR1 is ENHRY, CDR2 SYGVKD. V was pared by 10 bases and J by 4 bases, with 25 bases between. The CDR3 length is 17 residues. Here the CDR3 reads CASSPGGLVGVTGELFF. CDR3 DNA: TGTGCCAGCAGCCCCGGTGGGCTAGTCGGCGTCACCGGGGAGCTGTTTTTT.

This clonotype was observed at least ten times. The CDR3, as DNA: TGTGCCAGTAGTATGGGCAACTATAATTCACCCCTCCACTTT. It codes for CASSMGNYNSPLHF. The chain carries TRBV19 and TRBJ1-6; no reliable D call. Between the trimmed V and J ends, which lost 3 bases and 3 bases, there was a span of 6 bases. This CDR3 is 14 amino acids long. Germline loops: CDR1 LNHDA, CDR2 SQIVND (reference sequence).

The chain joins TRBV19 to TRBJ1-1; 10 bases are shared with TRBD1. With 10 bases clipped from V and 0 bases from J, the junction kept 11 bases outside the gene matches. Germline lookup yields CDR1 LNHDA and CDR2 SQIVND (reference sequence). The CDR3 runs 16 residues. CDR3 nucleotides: TGTGCCACCCGAACCGGGACAGGGGCCATGAACACTGAAGCTTTCTTT. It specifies CATRTGTGAMNTEAFF.

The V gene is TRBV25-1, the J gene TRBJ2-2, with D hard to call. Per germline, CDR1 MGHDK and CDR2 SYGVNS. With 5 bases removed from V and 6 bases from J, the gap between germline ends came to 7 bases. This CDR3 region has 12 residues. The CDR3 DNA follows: TGTGCCAGCAGTCGAGCACCCGGGGAGCTGTTTTTT. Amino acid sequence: CASSRAPGELFF.

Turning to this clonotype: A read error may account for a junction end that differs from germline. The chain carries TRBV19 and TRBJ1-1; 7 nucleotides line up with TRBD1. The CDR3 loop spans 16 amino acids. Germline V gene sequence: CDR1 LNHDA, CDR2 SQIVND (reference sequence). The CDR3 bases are TGCGCCAGCAGCCCGTACCTAGGGGGCGTGAACACTGAAGCTTTCTTT. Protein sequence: CASSPYLGGVNTEAFF. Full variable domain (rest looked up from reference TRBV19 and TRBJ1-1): DGGITQSPKYLFRKEGQNVTLSCEQNLNHDAMYWYRQDPGQGLRLIYYSQIVNDFQKGDIAEGYSVSREKKESFPLTVTSAQKNPTAFYLCASSPYLGGVNTEAFFGQGTRLTVV.